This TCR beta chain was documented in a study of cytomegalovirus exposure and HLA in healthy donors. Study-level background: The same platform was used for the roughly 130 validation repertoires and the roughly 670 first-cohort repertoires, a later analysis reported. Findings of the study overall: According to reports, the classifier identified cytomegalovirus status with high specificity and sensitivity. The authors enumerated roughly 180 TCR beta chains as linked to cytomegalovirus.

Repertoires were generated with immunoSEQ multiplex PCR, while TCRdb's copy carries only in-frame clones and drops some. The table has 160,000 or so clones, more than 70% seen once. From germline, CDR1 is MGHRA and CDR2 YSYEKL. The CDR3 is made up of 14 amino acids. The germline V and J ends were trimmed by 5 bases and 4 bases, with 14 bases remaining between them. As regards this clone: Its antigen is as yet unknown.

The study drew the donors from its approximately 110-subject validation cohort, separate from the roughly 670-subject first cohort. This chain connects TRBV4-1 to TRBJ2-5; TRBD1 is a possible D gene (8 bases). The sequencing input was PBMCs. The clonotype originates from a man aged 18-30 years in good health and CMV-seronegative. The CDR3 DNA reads TGCGCCAGCAGCGCCTACAGGGGGGGAGAGACCCAGTACTTC. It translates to CASSAYRGGETQYF.